This note documents a single T cell receptor beta chain sequence. Its antigen is still unknown. Base quality data are lacking; no much larger clone is found one base away. The source of the sample is a study of regulatory T cells in long-lasting Graves disease (dated by TCRdb to about 2021). Broadly, across the study: Antithyroid drugs had been taken for less than 3 months by newly diagnosed Graves' disease patients. This study used TCR sequencing and RNA sequencing of peripheral blood to compare persistent Graves' disease patients against newly diagnosed Graves' disease patients. The study took place in China and was registered as a clinical trial. TCR sequencing covered around 13 persistent and 20 newly diagnosed Graves' disease patients, 33 samples in total. The full study reports these points: Sequencing and analysis were restricted to the TCR beta chain. TRBV28, TRBJ1-2 and TRBJ2-5 were preferentially used in persistent disease, while TRBV20-1 and TRBJ2-1 were favored in newly diagnosed disease. The small sample size was acknowledged by the authors as a limitation that may reduce accuracy. Persistent patients shared more public clonotypes among themselves (approximately 2,500) than newly diagnosed patients did (about 900). Compared with newly diagnosed patients, persistent Graves' disease patients had lower TCR Shannon entropy and fewer highly expanded clones, which suggests clonal expansion. Because the primary lesion, thyroid tissue, could not be accessed, the study looked at peripheral blood alone.

The time point tag for this specimen amounts to: newly diagnosed GD, antithyroid drugs for less than 3 months. RNA was extracted from PBMCs in TRIzol for both TCR sequencing and RNA sequencing. Graves' disease was diagnosed according to American Thyroid Association guidelines. Recruitment of patients was carried out at an endocrinology department in Xi'an, China. Each patient gave roughly 8.4 milliliters of peripheral blood, collected in an EDTA anticoagulant tube. PBMCs were isolated by Ficoll Paque Plus density gradient separation without further T cell sorting. An Agilent 2100 Bioanalyzer and agarose gel were used to check RNA quality, and a NanoDrop 2000 was used to measure RNA concentration. The CDR3 has 15 amino acids, counting the end cysteine and phenylalanine. This entry keeps only the CDR3 DNA: 45 bases, framed from base 1. V drops 4 bases and J drops 2 bases, leaving 12 bases in between. According to the germline V gene, CDR1 reads MDHEN and CDR2 reads SYDVKM.

The receptor library was made with multiplex PCR. Reads for this sample came from an Illumina HiSeq 4000. iRepertoire HTBI primers and Arm-PCR amplification of CDR3 regions were used to construct TCR beta libraries. Before sequencing, the PCR products went through gel purification. In the authors' own workflow: Gene usage analysis of CDR3 amino acid clonotypes used the approximately 62 TRBV and more than 13 TRBJ segments found across samples. COPE and FqMerger were used to merge filtered high-quality paired reads into contigs. BLAST was used to align contigs to IMGT TRBV, TRBD and TRBJ reference genes, with CDR3 defined following IMGT. Any clonotype with a frequency above 0.1% was counted as a highly expanded clone. Repertoire diversity was measured by Shannon entropy, and V-J evenness by the Gini coefficient. Clonotypes shared by more than one individual were considered public. TCRdb handled the public reads itself, with Q25 trimming in fastp and clone calling in MiXCR, and kept productive beta chains. One record per CDR3 amino acid sequence lists the most common genes and DNA. The V and J calls were not made by the authors but by TCRdb's processing. For this sample there are under 300,000 distinct CDR3 sequences; approximately 20% appear just once. The ten largest clones capture approximately 20% of the sample.

In this chain, TRBV28 is recombined with TRBJ2-1, and the D gene may be TRBD1, 7 bases matching. This specimen was peripheral blood mononuclear cells (PBMCs), taken at new diagnosis, from a patient treated with antithyroid drugs. This clonotype originated in a female donor with Graves disease. Here is the DNA: TGTGCCAGCAGTTACCAGGGGGGAGCCTACAATGAGCAGTTCTTC. Translated, this gives CASSYQGGAYNEQFF.